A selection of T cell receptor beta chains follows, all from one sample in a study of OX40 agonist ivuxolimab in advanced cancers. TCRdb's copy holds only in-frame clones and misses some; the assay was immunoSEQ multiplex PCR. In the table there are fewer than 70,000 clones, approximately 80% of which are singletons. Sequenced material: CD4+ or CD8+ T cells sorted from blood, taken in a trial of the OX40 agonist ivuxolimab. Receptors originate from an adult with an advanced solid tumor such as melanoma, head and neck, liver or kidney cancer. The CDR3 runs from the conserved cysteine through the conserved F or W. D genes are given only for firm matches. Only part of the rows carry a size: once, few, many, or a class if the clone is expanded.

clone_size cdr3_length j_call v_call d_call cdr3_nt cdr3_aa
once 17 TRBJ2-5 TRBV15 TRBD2 TGTGCCACCAGCAGACCGTCTAGCGGGAGGGGAAGAGAGACCCAGTACTTC CATSRPSSGRGRETQYF
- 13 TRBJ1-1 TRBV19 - TGTGCCAGTACCCCGGGGAGGAACACTGAAGCTTTCTTT CASTPGRNTEAFF
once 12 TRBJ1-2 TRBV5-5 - TGTGCCAGCTCTGCGGCAGTTCTTAGCTACACCTTC CASSAAVLSYTF
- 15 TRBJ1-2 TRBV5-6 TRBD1 TGTGCCAGCAGCCAAGCCAAGGACAGGGGATATGGCTACACCTTC CASSQAKDRGYGYTF
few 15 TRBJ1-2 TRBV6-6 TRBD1 TGTGCCAGCAGCTCCGGACAGGGAAGGAGTGTTGGCTACACCTTC CASSSGQGRSVGYTF
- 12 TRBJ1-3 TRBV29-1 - TGCAGCGGAATCGATGGAAGAAACACCATATATTTT CSGIDGRNTIYF
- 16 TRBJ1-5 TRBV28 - TGTGCCAGCAGTTTAGCAGTTGACTATAGCAATCAGCCCCAGCATTTT CASSLAVDYSNQPQHF
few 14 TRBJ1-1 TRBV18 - TGTGCCAGCTCAATCGGGGGGCAGAACACTGAAGCTTTCTTT CASSIGGQNTEAFF
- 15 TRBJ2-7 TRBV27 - TGTGCCAGCAGTTTTGGTCAGGGACACTTCTACGAGCAGTACTTC CASSFGQGHFYEQYF
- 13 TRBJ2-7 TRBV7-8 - TGTGCCAGCAGCTCTACCCGCGTCTACGAGCAGTACTTC CASSSTRVYEQYF
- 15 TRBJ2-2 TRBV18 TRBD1 TGTGCCAGCTCACCGGACAGGGCGAACACCGGGGAGCTGTTTTTT CASSPDRANTGELFF
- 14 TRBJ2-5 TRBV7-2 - TGTGCCACCGATTCCCCAGGGGACCAAGAGACCCAGTACTTC CATDSPGDQETQYF
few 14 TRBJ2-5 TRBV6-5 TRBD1 TGTGCCAGTCGGACAGGGTCGGTCCGAGAGACCCAGTACTTC CASRTGSVRETQYF
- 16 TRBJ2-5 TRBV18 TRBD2 TGTGCCAGCTCCCAAAACGGACTAGCGGTGGGAGAGACCCAGTACTTC CASSQNGLAVGETQYF
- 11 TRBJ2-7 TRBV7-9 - TGTGCCAGCAGCTTATACGTCGAGCAGTACTTC CASSLYVEQYF
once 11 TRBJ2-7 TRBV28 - TGTGCCAGCAGGGAGCTTGGCGAGCAGTACTTC CASRELGEQYF
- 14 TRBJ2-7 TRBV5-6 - TGTGCCAGCAGCCTAGGGACGGCTTCCTACGAGCAGTACTTC CASSLGTASYEQYF
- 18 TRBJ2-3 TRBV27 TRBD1 TGTGCCAGCAGTTTATCGCGACCGGGACAGAGAACCACAGATACGCAGTATTTT CASSLSRPGQRTTDTQYF
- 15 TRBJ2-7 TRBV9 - TGTGCCAGCGGTCCGACGGCTAGCTCTATATACGAGCAGTACTTC CASGPTASSIYEQYF
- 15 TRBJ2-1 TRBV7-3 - TGTGCCAGCAGCTTAGGACAGACCTCCTACAATGAGCAGTTCTTC CASSLGQTSYNEQFF
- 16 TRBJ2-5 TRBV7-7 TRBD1 TGTGCCAGCAGCTTAGCGGGGACAGGGGGCTTGAAGACCCAGTACTTC CASSLAGTGGLKTQYF
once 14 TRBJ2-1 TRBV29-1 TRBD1 TGCAGCGCTGGGGACAGCACACCGAGCAGTGAGCAGTTCTTC CSAGDSTPSSEQFF
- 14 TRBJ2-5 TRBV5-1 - TGCGCCAGCAGCTTCGGACAGATACAAGAGACCCAGTACTTC CASSFGQIQETQYF
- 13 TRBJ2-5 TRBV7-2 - TGTGCCAGCAGCTTGTCGTACCAAGAGACCCAGTACTTC CASSLSYQETQYF
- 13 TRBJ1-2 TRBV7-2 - TGTGCCAGCAGCCCTATTGGGCCGTATGGCTACACCTTC CASSPIGPYGYTF
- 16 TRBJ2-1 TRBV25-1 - TGTGCCAGCAGTGAATACCCTTCCACCGAGGACAATGAGCAGTTCTTC CASSEYPSTEDNEQFF
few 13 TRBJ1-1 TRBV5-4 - TGTGCCAGCAGCCCCGAATTGAACACTGAAGCTTTCTTT CASSPELNTEAFF
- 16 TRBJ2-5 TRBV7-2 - TGTGCCAGCAGCTTAGGGGGTGGCAGAGGGGGAGAGACCCAGTACTTC CASSLGGGRGGETQYF
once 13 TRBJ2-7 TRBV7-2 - TGTGCCAGCAGCTTATTGAGCGTGTCCGAGCAGTACTTC CASSLLSVSEQYF
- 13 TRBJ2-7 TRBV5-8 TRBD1 TGTGCCAGCAGTTTTAGACAGGGCTACGAGCAGTACTTC CASSFRQGYEQYF
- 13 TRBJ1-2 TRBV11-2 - TGTGCCAGCAGCTTAGATCAGGGGTCTGGCTACACCTTC CASSLDQGSGYTF
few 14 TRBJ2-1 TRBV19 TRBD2 TGTGCCAGTAGTTCTAGCGGGGGGTACAATGAGCAGTTCTTC CASSSSGGYNEQFF
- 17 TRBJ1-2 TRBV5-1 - TGCGCCAGCAGCTTGGGGGCCGGGAGCAGGGACGGCTATGGCTACACCTTC CASSLGAGSRDGYGYTF